This T cell receptor (beta chain) was captured in a study of tumor and adjacent non-tumor tissue in lung cancer. Whole-study findings and limits: Normal lung showed higher cumulative top 100 clone frequency than tumor. Patients with more diverse tumor TCRs had worse survival.

This sample's RNA came from whole unsorted tissue. On this clonotype itself: Its antigen is unidentified. Germline is not matched at one junction end, which may reflect a read error.

CDR3 length: 14 residues. Germline V gives CDR1 SGHNT, CDR2 YYREEE (reference sequence). Three rounds of nested PCR, following a modified ARM-PCR protocol, produced the TCRbeta library. Each CDR3 protein is one row after TCRdb ran MiXCR on the multiplex PCR reads. The profile shows 120,000 or so distinct CDR3 sequences, 66% of them singletons. This chain links TRBV5-4 with TRBJ1-1, with 8 bases identical to TRBD1. The clonotype originates from a young man with non-small cell lung cancer. The sample comprised lung tumor tissue. For the CDR3, the DNA is TGTGCCGGCACCTTGGACAGGGCATCCACTGAAGCTTCCTTT. The encoded protein is CAGTLDRASTEASF.